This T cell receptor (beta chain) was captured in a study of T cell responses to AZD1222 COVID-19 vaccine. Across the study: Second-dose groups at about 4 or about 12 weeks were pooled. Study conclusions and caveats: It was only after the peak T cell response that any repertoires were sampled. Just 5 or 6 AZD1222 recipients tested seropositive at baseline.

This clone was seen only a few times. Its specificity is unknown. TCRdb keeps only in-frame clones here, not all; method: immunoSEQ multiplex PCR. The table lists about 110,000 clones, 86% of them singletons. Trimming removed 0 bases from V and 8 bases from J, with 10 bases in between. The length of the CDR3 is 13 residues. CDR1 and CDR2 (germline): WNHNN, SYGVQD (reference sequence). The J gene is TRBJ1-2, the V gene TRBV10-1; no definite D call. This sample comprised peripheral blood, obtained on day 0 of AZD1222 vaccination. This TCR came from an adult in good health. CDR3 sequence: CASSESARRGYTF. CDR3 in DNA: TGCGCCAGCAGTGAGTCGGCGCGCCGGGGCTACACCTTC.